This entry is about one T cell receptor (beta chain). The entry originates in a study of blood T cell repertoires in COVID-19. About the research overall: The study drew acute and convalescent COVID-19 samples from the United States, Italy and Spain.

There are 14 residues in the CDR3. V lost 5 bases, J lost 2 bases, and 6 bases stayed unmatched. The germline V gene has CDR1 MNHEY and CDR2 SMNVEV (reference sequence). Clones were sequenced by immunoSEQ multiplex PCR, and TCRdb holds only the in-frame ones, with some missing. The table lists around 210,000 clones, about 88% of them singletons. The material sequenced was peripheral blood. This chain joins TRBV27 and TRBJ2-7; TRBD1 aligns across 7 bases. This receptor was identified in a man aged 45 to 65 with COVID-19, enrolled during active disease. The CDR3 nucleotides read TGTGCCAGCAGTGTTGACAGGGTTCCCTACGAGCAGTACTTC. The encoded protein is CASSVDRVPYEQYF.